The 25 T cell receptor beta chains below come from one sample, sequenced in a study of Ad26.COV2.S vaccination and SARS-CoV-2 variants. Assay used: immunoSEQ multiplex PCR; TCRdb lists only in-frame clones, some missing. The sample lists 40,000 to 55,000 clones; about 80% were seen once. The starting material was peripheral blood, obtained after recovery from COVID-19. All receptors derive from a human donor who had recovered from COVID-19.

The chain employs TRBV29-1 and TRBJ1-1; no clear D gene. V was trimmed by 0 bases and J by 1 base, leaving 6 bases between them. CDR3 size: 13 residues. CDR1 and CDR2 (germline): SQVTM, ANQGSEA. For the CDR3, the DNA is TGCAGCGTTGAAGATGGCCGGAACACTGAAGCTTTCTTT. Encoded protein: CSVEDGRNTEAFF. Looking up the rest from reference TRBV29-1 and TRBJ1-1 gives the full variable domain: SAVISQKPSRDICQRGTSLTIQCQVDSQVTMMFWYRQQPGQSLTLIATANQGSEATYESGFVIDKFPISRPNLTFSTLTVSNMSPEDSSIYLCSVEDGRNTEAFFGQGTRLTVV.

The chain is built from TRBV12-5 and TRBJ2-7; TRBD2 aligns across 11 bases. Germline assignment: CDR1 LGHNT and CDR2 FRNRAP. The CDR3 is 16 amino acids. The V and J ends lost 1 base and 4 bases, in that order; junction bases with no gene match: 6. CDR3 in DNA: TGTGCTAGTGGTTTGGCAAGGACTAGCGGGTTGTACGAGCAGTACTTC. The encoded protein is CASGLARTSGLYEQYF.

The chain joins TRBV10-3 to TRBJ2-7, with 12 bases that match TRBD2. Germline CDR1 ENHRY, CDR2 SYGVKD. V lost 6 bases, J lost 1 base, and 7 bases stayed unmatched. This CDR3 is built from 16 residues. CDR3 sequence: CAISQRLAGVSYEQYF. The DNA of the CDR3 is TGTGCCATCAGCCAGAGACTAGCGGGAGTGTCCTACGAGCAGTACTTC.

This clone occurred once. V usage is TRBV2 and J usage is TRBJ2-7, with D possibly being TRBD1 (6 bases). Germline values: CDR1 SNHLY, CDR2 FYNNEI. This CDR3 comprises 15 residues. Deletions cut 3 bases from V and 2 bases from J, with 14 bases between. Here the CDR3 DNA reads TGTGCCAGCAGTGAGGGTCAGGGGAGACCCTACGAGCAGTACGTC. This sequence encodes CASSEGQGRPYEQYV.

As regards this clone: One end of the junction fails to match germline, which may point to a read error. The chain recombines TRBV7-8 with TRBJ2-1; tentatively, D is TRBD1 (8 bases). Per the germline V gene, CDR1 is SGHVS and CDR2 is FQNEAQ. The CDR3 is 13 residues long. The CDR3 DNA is TGTGCCAGCAGCTCCGCGGGACAGGTGGGACTACTCTTC. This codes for CASSSAGQVGLLF. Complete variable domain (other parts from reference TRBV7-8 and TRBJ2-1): GAGVSQSPRYKVAKRGQDVALRCDPISGHVSLFWYQQALGQGPEFLTYFQNEAQLDKSGLPSDRFFAERPEGSVSTLKIQRTQQEDSAVYLCASSSAGQVGLLFGPGTRLTVL.

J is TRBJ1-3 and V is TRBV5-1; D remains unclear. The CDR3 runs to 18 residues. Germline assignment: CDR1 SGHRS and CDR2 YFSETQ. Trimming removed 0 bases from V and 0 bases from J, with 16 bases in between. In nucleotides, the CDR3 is TGCGCCAGCAGCTTGGAAGGGCTCGTGGGTACCTCTGGAAACACCATATATTTT. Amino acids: CASSLEGLVGTSGNTIYF.

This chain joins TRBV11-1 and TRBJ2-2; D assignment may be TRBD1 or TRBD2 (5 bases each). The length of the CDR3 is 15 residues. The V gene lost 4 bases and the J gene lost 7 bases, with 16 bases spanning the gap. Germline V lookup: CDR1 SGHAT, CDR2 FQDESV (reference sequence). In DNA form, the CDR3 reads TGTGCCAGCAGCTATACCGGGACCTCCGGCGGGGAGCTGTTTTTT. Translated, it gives CASSYTGTSGGELFF.

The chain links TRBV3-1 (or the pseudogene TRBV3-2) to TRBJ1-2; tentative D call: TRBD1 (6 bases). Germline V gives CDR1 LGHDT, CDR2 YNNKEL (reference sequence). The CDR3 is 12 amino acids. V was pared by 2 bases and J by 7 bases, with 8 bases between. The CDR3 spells CASSQRGGGYTF. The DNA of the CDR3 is TGTGCCAGCAGCCAAAGGGGGGGTGGCTACACCTTC.

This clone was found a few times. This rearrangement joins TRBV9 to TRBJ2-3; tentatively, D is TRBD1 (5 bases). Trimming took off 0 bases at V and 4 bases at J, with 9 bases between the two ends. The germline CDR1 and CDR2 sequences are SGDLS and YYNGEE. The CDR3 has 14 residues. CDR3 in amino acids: CASSVEGRADTQYF. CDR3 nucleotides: TGTGCCAGCAGCGTAGAGGGGCGTGCAGATACGCAGTATTTT.

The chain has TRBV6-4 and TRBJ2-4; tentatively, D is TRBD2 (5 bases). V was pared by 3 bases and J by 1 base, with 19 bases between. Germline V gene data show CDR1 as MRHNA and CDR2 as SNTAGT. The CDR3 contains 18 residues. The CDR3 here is CASSEPRKRVSAKNIQYF. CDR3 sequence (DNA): TGTGCCAGCAGTGAACCGCGCAAGAGGGTTTCGGCCAAAAACATTCAGTACTTC.

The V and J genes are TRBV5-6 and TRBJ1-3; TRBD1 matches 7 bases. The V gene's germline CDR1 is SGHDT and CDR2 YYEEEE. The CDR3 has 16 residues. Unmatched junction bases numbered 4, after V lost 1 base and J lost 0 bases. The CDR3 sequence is CASSLTGDSSGNTIYF. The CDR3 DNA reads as TGTGCCAGCAGCTTGACTGGGGACAGCTCTGGAAACACCATATATTTT.

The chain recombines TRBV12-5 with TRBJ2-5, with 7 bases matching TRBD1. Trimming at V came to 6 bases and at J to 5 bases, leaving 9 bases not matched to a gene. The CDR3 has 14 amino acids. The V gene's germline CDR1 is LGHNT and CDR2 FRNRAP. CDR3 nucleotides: TGTGCTAGTGGGCCCCACAGGGGTTGGGAGACCCAGTACTTC. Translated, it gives CASGPHRGWETQYF.

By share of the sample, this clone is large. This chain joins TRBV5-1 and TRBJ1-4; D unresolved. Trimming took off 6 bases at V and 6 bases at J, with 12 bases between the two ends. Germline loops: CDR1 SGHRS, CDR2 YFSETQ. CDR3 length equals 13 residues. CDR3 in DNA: TGCGCCAGCAAGGAAGGTCCAGATGAAAAACTGTTTTTT. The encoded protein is CASKEGPDEKLFF.

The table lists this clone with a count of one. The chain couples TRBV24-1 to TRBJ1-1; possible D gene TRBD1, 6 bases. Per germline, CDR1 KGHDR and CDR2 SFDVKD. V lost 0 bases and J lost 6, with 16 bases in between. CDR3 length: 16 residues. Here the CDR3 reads CATSDLQTRQVSEAFF. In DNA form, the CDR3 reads TGTGCCACCAGTGATTTGCAAACCCGACAGGTCTCTGAAGCTTTCTTT.

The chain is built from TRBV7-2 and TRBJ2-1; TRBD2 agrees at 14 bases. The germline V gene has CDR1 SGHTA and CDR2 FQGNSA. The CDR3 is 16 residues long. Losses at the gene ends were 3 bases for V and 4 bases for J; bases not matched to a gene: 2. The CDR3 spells CASSFGTSGGYNEQFF. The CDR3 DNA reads TGTGCCAGCAGCTTCGGGACTAGCGGGGGATACAATGAGCAGTTCTTC. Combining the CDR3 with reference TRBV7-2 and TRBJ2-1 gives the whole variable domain GAGVSQSPSNKVTEKGKDVELRCDPISGHTALYWYRQSLGQGLEFLIYFQGNSAPDKSGLPSDRFSAERTGGSVSTLTIQRTQQEDSAVYLCASSFGTSGGYNEQFFGPGTRLTVL.

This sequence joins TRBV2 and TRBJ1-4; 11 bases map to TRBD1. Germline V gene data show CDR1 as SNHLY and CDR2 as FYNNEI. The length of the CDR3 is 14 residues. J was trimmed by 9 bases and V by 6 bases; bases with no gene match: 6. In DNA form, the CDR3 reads TGTGCCAGCAGCCTCGGGACAGGGGGGCAAAAACTGTTTTTT. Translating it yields CASSLGTGGQKLFF.

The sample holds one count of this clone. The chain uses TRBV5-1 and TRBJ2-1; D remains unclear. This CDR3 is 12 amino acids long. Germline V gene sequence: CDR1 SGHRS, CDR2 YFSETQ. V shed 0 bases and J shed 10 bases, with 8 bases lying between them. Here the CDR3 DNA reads TGCGCCAGCAGCTTGGATAACGCCGAGCAGTTCTTC. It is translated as CASSLDNAEQFF.

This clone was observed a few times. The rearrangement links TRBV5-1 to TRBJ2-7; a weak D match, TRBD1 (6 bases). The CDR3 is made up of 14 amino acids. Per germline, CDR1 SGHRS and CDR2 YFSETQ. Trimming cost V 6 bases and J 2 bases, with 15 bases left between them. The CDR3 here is CASKSDSFTYEQYF. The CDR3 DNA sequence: TGCGCCAGCAAATCGGACAGTTTCACCTACGAGCAGTACTTC. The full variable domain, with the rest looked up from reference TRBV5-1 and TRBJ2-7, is KAGVTQTPRYLIKTRGQQVTLSCSPISGHRSVSWYQQTPGQGLQFLFEYFSETQRNKGNFPGRFSGRQFSNSRSEMNVSTLELGDSALYLCASKSDSFTYEQYFGPGTRLTVT.

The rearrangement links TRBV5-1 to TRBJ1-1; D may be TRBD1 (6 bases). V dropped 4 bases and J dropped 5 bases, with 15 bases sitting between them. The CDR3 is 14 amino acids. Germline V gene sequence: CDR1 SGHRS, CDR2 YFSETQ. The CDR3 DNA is TGCGCCAGCAGCCTACAGGGTAGTGAGACTGAAGCTTTCTTT. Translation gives CASSLQGSETEAFF.

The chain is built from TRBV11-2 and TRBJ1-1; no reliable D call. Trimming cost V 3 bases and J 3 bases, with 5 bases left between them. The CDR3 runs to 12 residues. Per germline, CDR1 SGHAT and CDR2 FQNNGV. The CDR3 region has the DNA TGTGCCAGCAGCTTCTCTCACACTGAAGCTTTCTTT. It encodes CASSFSHTEAFF.

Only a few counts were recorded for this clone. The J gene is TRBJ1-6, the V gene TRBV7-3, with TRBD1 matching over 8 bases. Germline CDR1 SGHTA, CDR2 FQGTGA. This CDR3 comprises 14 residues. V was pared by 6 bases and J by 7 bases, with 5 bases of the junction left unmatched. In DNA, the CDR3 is TGTGCCAGCAGGGCAGGGGGCCCGAATTCACCCCTCCACTTT. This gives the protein CASRAGGPNSPLHF.

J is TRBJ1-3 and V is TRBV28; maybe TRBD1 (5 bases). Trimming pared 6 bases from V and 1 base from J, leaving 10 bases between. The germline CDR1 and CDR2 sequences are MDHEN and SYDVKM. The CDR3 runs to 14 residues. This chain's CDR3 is CASSDSLSGNTIYF. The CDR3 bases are TGTGCCAGCAGCGACAGTCTATCTGGAAACACCATATATTTT.

The CDR3 DNA follows: TGTGCCAGCAGCTTAGTGGGCAGGGGGGCAACGGGGGAGCTGTTTTTT. Amino acids: CASSLVGRGATGELFF. The chain carries TRBV7-8 and TRBJ2-2; TRBD1 is a possible D gene (7 bases). The germline CDR1 and CDR2 sequences are SGHVS and FQNEAQ. The ends were cut back, 1 base at V and 8 bases at J, with 17 bases in the middle. The CDR3 runs 16 residues. Complete variable domain (other parts from reference TRBV7-8 and TRBJ2-2): GAGVSQSPRYKVAKRGQDVALRCDPISGHVSLFWYQQALGQGPEFLTYFQNEAQLDKSGLPSDRFFAERPEGSVSTLKIQRTQQEDSAVYLCASSLVGRGATGELFFGEGSRLTVL.

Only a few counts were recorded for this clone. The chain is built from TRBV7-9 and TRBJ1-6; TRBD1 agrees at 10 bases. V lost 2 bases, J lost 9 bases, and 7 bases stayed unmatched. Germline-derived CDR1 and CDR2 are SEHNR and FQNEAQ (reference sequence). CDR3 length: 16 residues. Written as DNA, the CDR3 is TGTGCCAGCAGCTTACTTGCGGGACAGGGGTTTTCACCCCTCCACTTT. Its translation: CASSLLAGQGFSPLHF.

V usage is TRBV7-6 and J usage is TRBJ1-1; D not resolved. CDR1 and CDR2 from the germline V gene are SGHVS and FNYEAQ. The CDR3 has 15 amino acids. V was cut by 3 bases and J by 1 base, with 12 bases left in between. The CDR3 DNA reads TGTGCCAGCAGCTTGCGGCACGAGGGGAACACTGAAGCTTTCTTT. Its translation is CASSLRHEGNTEAFF. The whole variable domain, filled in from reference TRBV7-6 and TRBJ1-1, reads GAGVSQSPRYKVTKRGQDVALRCDPISGHVSLYWYRQALGQGPEFLTYFNYEAQQDKSGLPNDRFSAERPEGSISTLTIQRTEQRDSAMYRCASSLRHEGNTEAFFGQGTRLTVV.